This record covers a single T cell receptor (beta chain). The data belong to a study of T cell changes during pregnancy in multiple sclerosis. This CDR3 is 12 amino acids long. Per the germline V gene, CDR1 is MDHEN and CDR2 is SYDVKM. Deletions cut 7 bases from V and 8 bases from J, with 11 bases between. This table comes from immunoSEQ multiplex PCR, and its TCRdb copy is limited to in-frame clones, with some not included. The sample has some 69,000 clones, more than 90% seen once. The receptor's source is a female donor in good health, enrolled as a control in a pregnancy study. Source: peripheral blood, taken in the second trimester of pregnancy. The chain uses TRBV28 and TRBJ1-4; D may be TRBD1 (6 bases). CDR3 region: CASKGQIEKLFF. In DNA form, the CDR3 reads TGTGCCAGCAAGGGACAAATCGAAAAACTGTTTTTT.